This T cell receptor beta chain stems from a study of CD8+ T cells in alopecia areata. Treatment in this sample: oral pan-JAK inhibitor, 5-10 mg twice daily. Worth noting for this clone: Antigen unknown.

The CDR3 totals 17 residues. CDR1 SGHRS and CDR2 YFSETQ come from the germline V gene. Germline trimming cut 6 bases from V and 5 bases from J; bases unmatched to any gene: 14. Extraction and reverse transcription of RNA yielded cDNA as the sequencing template. TCRdb's copy holds only in-frame clones and misses some; the assay was immunoSEQ multiplex PCR. The sample yields some 150,000 clones, 58% seen once. Whole-study results and caveats: The study found tofacitinib significantly decreased scalp clonality and expanded CD8+ clones among the top 100.

The genes are TRBV5-1 and TRBJ2-3; 11 nucleotides line up with TRBD2. The clonotype was recovered from a human donor with alopecia areata. The sample here was CD4+ T cells sorted from blood, taken at approximately week 56, from a patient treated with tofacitinib. Here the CDR3 reads CASTPLDSGGAQDTQYF. The CDR3 DNA reads as TGCGCCAGCACTCCACTTGATAGCGGGGGGGCCCAAGATACGCAGTATTTT.